This T cell receptor (beta chain) was sequenced for a study of T cell repertoires in cytomegalovirus infection. Turning to the study itself: CMV infection and matching HLA type were both indicated by public TCR beta signatures. Notes on the study in general: Clonotypes of TCR beta that were HLA-C-restricted and CMV-specific dominated the ex vivo response.

Per germline, CDR1 DFQATT and CDR2 SNEGSKA (reference sequence). This CDR3 spans 14 amino acids. The V segment lost 4 bases and the J segment 1 base; nucleotides outside the gene matches: 5. MiXCR was run by TCRdb on the reads, yielding one entry per CDR3 protein. The sample lists some 920,000 distinct CDR3 sequences; 30% to 40% were seen once. Comment on this clonotype: Antigen specificity is unknown.

This material consisted of cultured CD8+ T cells from PBMCs, taken from culture after CMV antigen stimulation. This chain uses TRBV20-1 with TRBJ2-5, with TRBD1 identical over 8 bases. This clonotype was obtained from a human donor in good health (CMV status not recorded). Some clones in this sample may be carry-over from other donors' samples. The CDR3 nucleotides read TGCAGTGCTACGCCGGACAGGGCCCAAGAGACCCAGTACTTC. Amino acid sequence: CSATPDRAQETQYF.